These 11 T cell receptor beta chains share one sample of origin, sequenced in a study of tumor-infiltrating lymphocytes in primary liver carcinoma. With a constant-region primer, TCR beta cDNA was made from 450 to 650 ng of total RNA. Construction of TCR beta libraries relied on three successive nested multiplex PCR rounds employing slightly modified ARM-PCR. Both of the initial two PCR rounds ran for roughly 10 cycles and employed TRBV1-TRBV30 forward primers alongside a C-beta reverse primer. Each CDR3 protein is one row after TCRdb ran MiXCR on the multiplex PCR reads. The sample lists almost 200,000 distinct CDR3 sequences, 65% occurring once. Unsorted whole blood supplied the blood RNA, and germline DNA was isolated too. What was sequenced was peripheral blood. All receptors come from a woman aged 55-70 years with primary liver carcinoma and hepatitis B virus infection.

The genes are TRBV5-1 and TRBJ1-6, with TRBD1 identical over 9 bases. Looked up from germline, CDR1 is SGHRS and CDR2 is YFSETQ. After removal of 4 bases from V and 7 bases from J, the junction contained 6 bases not matched to a gene. The length of the CDR3 is 15 residues. Here the CDR3 reads CASSSGQGRNSPLHF. The CDR3 DNA sequence: TGCGCCAGCAGCAGCGGACAGGGGCGAAATTCACCCCTCCACTTT.

The chain has TRBV5-1 and TRBJ2-5; no clear D gene. The V end was cut by 3 bases, the J end by 5 bases, with 26 bases between. The germline CDR1 and CDR2 sequences are SGHRS and YFSETQ. The CDR3 is 18 amino acids. The DNA of the CDR3 is TGCGCCAGCAGCTCTCGTTTTAGGTCCTCAGCCATCACGGAGACCCAGTACTTC. Translated: CASSSRFRSSAITETQYF.

V is TRBV7-8 and J is TRBJ2-7, with 11 bases lining up with TRBD2. The germline V gene has CDR1 SGHVS and CDR2 FQNEAQ. V shed 3 bases, J shed 2 bases, and the junction held 3 bases outside the gene matches. The CDR3 runs 15 residues. This chain's CDR3 is CASSLTSGITYEQYF. The CDR3 coding sequence is TGTGCCAGCAGCTTGACTAGCGGGATTACCTACGAGCAGTACTTC.

This clonotype was seen at least ten times. The rearrangement links TRBV6-1 to TRBJ1-1; D is uncertain. The CDR3 spans 13 residues. The germline V and J ends were trimmed by 6 bases and 0 bases, with 8 bases remaining between them. CDR1 is MNHNS and CDR2 is SASEGT in the germline V gene. Here the CDR3 DNA reads TGTGCCAGCAGATCCGACATGAACACTGAAGCTTTCTTT. This sequence encodes CASRSDMNTEAFF.

As concerns this clonotype: At one boundary the junction diverges from the germline segment, which might be a read error. The rearrangement uses TRBV11-3 and TRBJ1-6, with D possibly matching TRBD1 (5 bases). CDR3 length: 17 residues. Germline CDR1 and CDR2: SGHNT and YENEEA. Here the CDR3 DNA reads TGTGCCAGCAGCTTAAGGACAAGGGGACCATATAAATCACCCCTCCACTTT. Amino acid sequence: CASSLRTRGPYKSPLHF.

Turning to this clonotype: A much bigger clone sits one base away, suggesting this may be a read error. The J gene is TRBJ2-3, the V gene TRBV6-1; D perhaps matches TRBD2 (6 bases). The CDR3 totals 14 residues. CDR1 and CDR2 (germline): MNHNS, SASEGT. Trimming stripped 9 bases from V and 1 base from J, with 14 bases between. The CDR3: CARRERARTDTQYF. The CDR3 DNA is TGTGCCAGGAGAGAGCGGGCCCGCACAGATACGCAGTATTTT.

This clonotype was recorded at least ten times. The chain's CDR3 is CASSPRGRHRHTQYF. CDR3 nucleotides: TGTGCCAGCAGCCCACGCGGGAGACACAGACATACGCAGTATTTT. V gene TRBV6-5 combines with J gene TRBJ2-3; TRBD2 matches 7 bases. Trimming cost V 6 bases and J 7 bases; bases outside gene matches: 13. This CDR3 spans 15 amino acids. The germline V gene encodes CDR1 MNHEY and CDR2 SVGAGI.

Relative to its sample, this clonotype is medium-sized (0.01 to 0.1%). At one end, the junction sequence differs from germline, possibly due to a read error. The V gene is TRBV11-2, the J gene TRBJ1-1; D is ambiguous. Per germline, CDR1 SGHAT and CDR2 FQNNGV. The CDR3 sequence is 11 residues long. CDR3 sequence reads: CASSFGGKDYF. CDR3 bases: TGTGCCAGCAGCTTTGGAGGGAAGGACTATTTT.

This chain joins TRBV5-1 and TRBJ1-1, with D perhaps matching TRBD1 (5 bases). Trimming removed 2 bases from V and 1 base from J, with 12 bases in between. The CDR3 has 15 amino acids. Germline loops: CDR1 SGHRS, CDR2 YFSETQ. CDR3 protein: CASSLTPRANTEAFF. In nucleotides, the CDR3 is TGCGCCAGCAGCTTAACACCCAGGGCGAACACTGAAGCTTTCTTT.

This clonotype showed up just a few times. The chain employs TRBV10-2 and TRBJ1-6, with TRBD1 as a possible D gene (5 bases). Per the germline V gene, CDR1 is WSHSY and CDR2 is SAAADI. The CDR3 spans 16 residues. Trimming took off 4 bases at V and 6 bases at J, with 16 bases between the two ends. The DNA of the CDR3 is TGCGCCAGCAGTGGGAGGAGAGGGGAGGGTAATTCACCCCTCCACTTT. Translated, it gives CASSGRRGEGNSPLHF.

Comment on this clonotype: This is likely a read error, given that the CDR3 carries no conserved phenylalanine or tryptophan at its end. The chain couples TRBV29-1 to TRBJ1-5; 7 bases map to TRBD1. There are 15 residues in the CDR3. Germline V gives CDR1 SQVTM, CDR2 ANQGSEA. The CDR3 spells CRVTVGGGGNQPQHS. The DNA of the CDR3 is TGCAGGGTTACGGTGGGAGGGGGCGGCAATCAGCCCCAGCATTCT.